This TCR beta chain was obtained from a study of monozygotic twins with inflammatory bowel disease. To note about this clonotype: What it binds is not known.

Germline V gives CDR1 MNHEY, CDR2 SVGEGT. The CDR3 spans 17 residues. Study findings and constraints: Support was absent for any single strong signal or clonotype linked to IBD. What may have added variability to patient repertoires is that immunosuppressive treatments differed.

Amplification of TCRalpha and TCRbeta cDNA involved two nested PCRs that ran for about 16 and 10 cycles. TCRdb re-called the 5' RACE reads; every CDR3 protein appears as one record, without DNA. The listing records 150,000 or so distinct CDR3 sequences. The V and J genes are TRBV6-2 or TRBV6-3 and TRBJ2-1; TCRdb's D gene call, TRBD2, goes unchecked for lack of DNA. This sequence was found in a human donor with ulcerative colitis or Crohn's disease, or a healthy co-twin of an affected twin (not recorded which). Sample: blood. The CDR3 sequence is CASSRPGTSLTYNEQFF.